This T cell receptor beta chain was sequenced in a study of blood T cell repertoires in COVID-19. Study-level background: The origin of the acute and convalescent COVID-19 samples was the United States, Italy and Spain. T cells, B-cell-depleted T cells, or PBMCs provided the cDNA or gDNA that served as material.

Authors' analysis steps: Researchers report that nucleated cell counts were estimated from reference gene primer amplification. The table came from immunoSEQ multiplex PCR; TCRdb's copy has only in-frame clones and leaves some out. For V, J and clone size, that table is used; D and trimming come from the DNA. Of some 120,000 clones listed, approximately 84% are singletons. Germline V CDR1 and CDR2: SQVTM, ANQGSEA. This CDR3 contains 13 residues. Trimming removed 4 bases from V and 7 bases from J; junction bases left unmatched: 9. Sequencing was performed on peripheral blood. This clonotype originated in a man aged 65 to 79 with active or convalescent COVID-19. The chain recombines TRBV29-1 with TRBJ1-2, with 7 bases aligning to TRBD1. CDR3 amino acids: CSVGPGQPGGYTF. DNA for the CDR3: TGCAGCGTTGGCCCGGGACAGCCGGGTGGCTACACCTTC.